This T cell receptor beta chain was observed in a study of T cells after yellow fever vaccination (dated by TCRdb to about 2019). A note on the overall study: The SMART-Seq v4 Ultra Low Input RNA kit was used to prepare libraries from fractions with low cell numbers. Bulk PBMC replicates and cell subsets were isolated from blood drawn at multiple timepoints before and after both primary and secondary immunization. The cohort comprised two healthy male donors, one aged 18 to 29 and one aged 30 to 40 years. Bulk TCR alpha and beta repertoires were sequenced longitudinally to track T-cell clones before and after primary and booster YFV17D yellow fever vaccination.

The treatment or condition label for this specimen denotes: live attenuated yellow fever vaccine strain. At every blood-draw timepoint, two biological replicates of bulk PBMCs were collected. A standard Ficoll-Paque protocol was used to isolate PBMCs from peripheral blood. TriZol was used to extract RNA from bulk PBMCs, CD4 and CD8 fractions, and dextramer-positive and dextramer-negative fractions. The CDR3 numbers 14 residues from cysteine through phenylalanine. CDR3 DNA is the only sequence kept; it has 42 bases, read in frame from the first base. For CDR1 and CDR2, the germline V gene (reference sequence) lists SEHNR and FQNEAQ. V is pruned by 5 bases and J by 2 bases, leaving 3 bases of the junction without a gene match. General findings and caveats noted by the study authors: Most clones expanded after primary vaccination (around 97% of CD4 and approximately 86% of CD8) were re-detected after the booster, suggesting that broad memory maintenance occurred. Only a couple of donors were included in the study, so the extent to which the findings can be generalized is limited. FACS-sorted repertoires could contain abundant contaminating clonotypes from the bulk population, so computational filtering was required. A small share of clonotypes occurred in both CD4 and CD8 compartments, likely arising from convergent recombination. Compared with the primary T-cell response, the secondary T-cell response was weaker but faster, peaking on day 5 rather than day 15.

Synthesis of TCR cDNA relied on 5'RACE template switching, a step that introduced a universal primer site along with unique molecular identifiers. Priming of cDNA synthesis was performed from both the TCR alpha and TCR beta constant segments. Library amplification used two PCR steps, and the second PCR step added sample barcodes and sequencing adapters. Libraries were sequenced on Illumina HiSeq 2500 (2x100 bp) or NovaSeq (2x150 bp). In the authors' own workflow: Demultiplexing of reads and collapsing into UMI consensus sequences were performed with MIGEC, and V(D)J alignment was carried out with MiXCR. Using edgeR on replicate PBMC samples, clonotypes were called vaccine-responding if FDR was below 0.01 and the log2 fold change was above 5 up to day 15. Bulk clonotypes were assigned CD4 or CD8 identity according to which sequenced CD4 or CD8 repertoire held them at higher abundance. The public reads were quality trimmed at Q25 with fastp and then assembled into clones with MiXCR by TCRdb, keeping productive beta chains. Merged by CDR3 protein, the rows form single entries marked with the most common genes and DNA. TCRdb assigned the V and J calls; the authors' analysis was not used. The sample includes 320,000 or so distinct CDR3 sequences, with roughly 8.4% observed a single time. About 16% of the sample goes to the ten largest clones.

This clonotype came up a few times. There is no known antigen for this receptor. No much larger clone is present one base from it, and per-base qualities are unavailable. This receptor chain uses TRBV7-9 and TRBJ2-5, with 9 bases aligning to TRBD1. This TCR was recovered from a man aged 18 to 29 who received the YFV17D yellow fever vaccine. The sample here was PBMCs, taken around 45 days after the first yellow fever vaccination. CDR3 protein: CASSADRGQETQYF. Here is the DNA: TGTGCCAGCAGCGCGGACAGGGGACAAGAGACCCAGTACTTC.